One sample yielded the 8 T cell receptor beta chains listed below, sequenced in a study of blood T cell repertoires in COVID-19. The protocol was immunoSEQ multiplex PCR, while the TCRdb copy is restricted to in-frame clones and leaves out a portion. This sample has approximately 160,000 clones; under 85% occur once, and the top ten carry 3.7%. The sequenced sample was peripheral blood. These TCRs come from a woman older than 75 with acute or convalescent COVID-19.

The chain recombines TRBV7-2 with TRBJ2-7, with D possibly matching TRBD2 (5 bases). The CDR3 covers 14 residues. With 1 base removed from V and 1 base from J, the gap between germline ends came to 8 bases. From germline, CDR1 is SGHTA and CDR2 FQGNSA. CDR3 nucleotides: TGTGCCAGCAGCTTAGAGGGAGATTCCTACGAGCAGTACTTC. It translates to CASSLEGDSYEQYF. Filled out from reference TRBV7-2 and TRBJ2-7, the complete variable domain reads GAGVSQSPSNKVTEKGKDVELRCDPISGHTALYWYRQSLGQGLEFLIYFQGNSAPDKSGLPSDRFSAERTGGSVSTLTIQRTQQEDSAVYLCASSLEGDSYEQYFGPGTRLTVT.

The CDR3 DNA is TGTGCCATCAGTGGAACAGAAAGCTATGGCTACACCTTC. It codes for CAISGTESYGYTF. V gene TRBV10-3 combines with J gene TRBJ1-2; D ambiguous. The germline gives CDR1 ENHRY, CDR2 SYGVKD. There are 13 residues in the CDR3. Trimming removed 4 bases from V and 4 bases from J, with 10 bases in between.

This chain links TRBV6-6 with TRBJ1-6; 8 bases match TRBD1. Trimming took 5 bases from V and 8 from J; bases not matched to a gene: 8. Looked up from germline, CDR1 is MNHNY and CDR2 is SVGAGI (reference sequence). This CDR3 comprises 15 residues. CDR3 protein: CASSRQGTGDSPLHF. The CDR3 DNA is TGTGCCAGCAGTCGACAGGGGACGGGCGATTCACCCCTCCACTTT.

The rearrangement links TRBV11-1 to TRBJ1-3; TRBD1 agrees at 8 bases. Germline V gene lookup returns CDR1 SGHAT and CDR2 FQDESV (reference sequence). The CDR3 consists of 14 residues. After removal of 5 bases from V and 3 bases from J, the junction contained 3 bases not matched to a gene. The CDR3 here is CASSADRGGNTIYF. The DNA for the CDR3 is TGTGCCAGCAGCGCCGACAGGGGTGGAAACACCATATATTTT. The variable domain in full, with the rest retrieved from reference TRBV11-1 and TRBJ1-3, is EAEVAQSPRYKITEKSQAVAFWCDPISGHATLYWYRQILGQGPELLVQFQDESVVDDSQLPKDRFSAERLKGVDSTLKIQPAELGDSAMYLCASSADRGGNTIYFGEGSWLTVV.

This sequence joins TRBV25-1 and TRBJ1-1; no reliable D call. Germline values: CDR1 MGHDK, CDR2 SYGVNS. This CDR3 region has 13 residues. The ends were cut back, 5 bases at V and 4 bases at J, with 11 bases in the middle. The CDR3 protein is CASSREYSTEAFF. The CDR3 nucleotides are TGTGCCAGCAGTCGGGAATACAGCACTGAAGCTTTCTTT.

This chain uses TRBV7-2 with TRBJ2-1; 9 positions match TRBD1. V was clipped by 5 bases and J by 15 bases; unmatched bases: 11. CDR1 and CDR2 (germline): SGHTA, FQGNSA. The CDR3 covers 13 residues. This CDR3 reads CASSMDRGPPLFF. The CDR3 bases are TGTGCCAGCAGCATGGACAGGGGCCCCCCCCTGTTCTTC.

The V and J genes are TRBV30 and TRBJ1-3, with a possible D match to TRBD1 (5 bases). Trimming stripped 0 bases from V and 0 bases from J, with 12 bases between. In germline, CDR1 is GTSNPN, CDR2 SVGIG (reference sequence). CDR3 size: 16 residues. The CDR3: CAWSVWGEGSGNTIYF. In DNA form, the CDR3 reads TGTGCCTGGAGTGTATGGGGGGAGGGCTCTGGAAACACCATATATTTT.

The chain carries TRBV18 and TRBJ1-1; possibly TRBD1 for D (5 bases). Germline-derived CDR1 and CDR2 are KGHSH and LQKENI. Deletions cut 4 bases from V and 7 bases from J, with 7 bases between. The CDR3 runs to 11 residues. CDR3 in DNA: TGTGCCAGCTCACAAGGGGATGAAGCTTTCTTT. This codes for CASSQGDEAFF.